This T cell receptor (beta chain) was documented in a study of cytomegalovirus exposure and HLA in healthy donors. In the PCR, 60 Vbeta and 13 Jbeta primers were used. Method: immunoSEQ multiplex PCR; TCRdb's copy keeps in-frame clones and lacks some. The table shows some 62,000 clones, with over 75% occurring only once. General observations from the study: It has been reported that TCR beta sequences accurately predicted the HLA-A and HLA-B alleles of most subjects.

Comment on this clone: Its antigen is undetermined.

CDR1 is MGHRA, CDR2 YSYEKL, per germline. With 0 bases removed from V and 4 bases from J, the gap between germline ends came to 9 bases. The CDR3 sequence is 15 residues long. Sequenced sample: PBMCs. This clonotype originated in a young man in good health and CMV-seronegative. The chain couples TRBV4-1 to TRBJ2-2, with a tentative D call TRBD2 (5 bases). This CDR3 reads CASSQDGVSTGELFF. CDR3 DNA sequence: TGCGCCAGCAGCCAAGACGGGGTTTCCACCGGGGAGCTGTTTTTT.